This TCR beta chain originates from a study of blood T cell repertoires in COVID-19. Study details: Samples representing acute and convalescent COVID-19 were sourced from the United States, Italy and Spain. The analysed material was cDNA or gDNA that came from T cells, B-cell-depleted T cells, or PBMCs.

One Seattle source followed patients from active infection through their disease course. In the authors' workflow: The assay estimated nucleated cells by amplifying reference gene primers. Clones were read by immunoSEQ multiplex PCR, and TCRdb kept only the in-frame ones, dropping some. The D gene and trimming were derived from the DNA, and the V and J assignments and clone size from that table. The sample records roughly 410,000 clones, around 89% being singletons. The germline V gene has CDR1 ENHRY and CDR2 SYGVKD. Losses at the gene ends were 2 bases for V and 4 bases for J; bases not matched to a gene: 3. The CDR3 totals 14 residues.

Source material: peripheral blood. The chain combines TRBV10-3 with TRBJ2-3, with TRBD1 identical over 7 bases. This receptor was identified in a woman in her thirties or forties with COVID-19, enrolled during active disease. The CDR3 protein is CAISETGVADTQYF. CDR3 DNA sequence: TGTGCCATCAGTGAGACAGGGGTCGCAGATACGCAGTATTTT.